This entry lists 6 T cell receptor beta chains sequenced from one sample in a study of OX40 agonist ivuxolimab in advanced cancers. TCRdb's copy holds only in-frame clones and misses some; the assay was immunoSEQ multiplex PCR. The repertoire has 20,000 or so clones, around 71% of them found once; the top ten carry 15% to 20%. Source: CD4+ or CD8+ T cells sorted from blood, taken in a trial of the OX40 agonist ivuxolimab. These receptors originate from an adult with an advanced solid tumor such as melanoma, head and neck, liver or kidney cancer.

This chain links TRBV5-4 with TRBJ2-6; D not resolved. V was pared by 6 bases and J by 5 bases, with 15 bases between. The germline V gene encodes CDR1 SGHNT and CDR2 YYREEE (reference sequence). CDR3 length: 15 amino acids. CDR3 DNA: TGTGCCAGCATAACCAGACAAAGTCGGGCCAACGTCCTGACTTTC. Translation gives CASITRQSRANVLTF.

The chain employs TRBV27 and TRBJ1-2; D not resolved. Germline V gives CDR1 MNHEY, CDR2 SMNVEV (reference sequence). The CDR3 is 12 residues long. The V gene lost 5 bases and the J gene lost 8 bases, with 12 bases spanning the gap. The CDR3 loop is CASSEAQHGYTF. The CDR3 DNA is TGTGCCAGCAGTGAAGCACAGCACGGCTACACCTTC.

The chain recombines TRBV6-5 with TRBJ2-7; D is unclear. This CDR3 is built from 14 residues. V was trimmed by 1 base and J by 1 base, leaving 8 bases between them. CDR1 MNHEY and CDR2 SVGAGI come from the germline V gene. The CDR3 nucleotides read TGTGCCAGCAGTTACTTTGACAAGTCCTACGAGCAGTACTTC. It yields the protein CASSYFDKSYEQYF.

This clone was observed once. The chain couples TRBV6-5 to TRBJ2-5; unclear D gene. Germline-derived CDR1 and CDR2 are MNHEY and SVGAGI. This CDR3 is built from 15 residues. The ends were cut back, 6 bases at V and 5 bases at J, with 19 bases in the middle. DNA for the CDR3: TGTGCCAGCAGGCCTTGGCAGAGCGAGCAGGAGACCCAGTACTTC. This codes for CASRPWQSEQETQYF.

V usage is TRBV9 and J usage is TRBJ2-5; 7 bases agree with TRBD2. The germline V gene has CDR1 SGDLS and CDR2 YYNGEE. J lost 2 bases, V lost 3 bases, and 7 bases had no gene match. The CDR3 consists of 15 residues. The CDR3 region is CASSGTSLSQETQYF. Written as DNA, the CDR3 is TGTGCCAGCAGCGGGACTAGTTTGTCGCAAGAGACCCAGTACTTC.

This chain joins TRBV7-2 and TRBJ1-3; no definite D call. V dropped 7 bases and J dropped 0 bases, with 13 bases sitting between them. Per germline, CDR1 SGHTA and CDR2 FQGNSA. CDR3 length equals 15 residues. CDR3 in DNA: TGTGCCAGCACCAAAGACCGAGCCTCTGGAAACACCATATATTTT. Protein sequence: CASTKDRASGNTIYF. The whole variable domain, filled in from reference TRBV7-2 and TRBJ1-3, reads GAGVSQSPSNKVTEKGKDVELRCDPISGHTALYWYRQSLGQGLEFLIYFQGNSAPDKSGLPSDRFSAERTGGSVSTLTIQRTQQEDSAVYLCASTKDRASGNTIYFGEGSWLTVV.